The present T cell receptor (beta chain) was sequenced within a study of blood T cell repertoires in COVID-19 (dated by TCRdb to about 2020). As for the study more broadly: Samples from collaborators originated in the United States, Italy and Spain and spanned both the acute and convalescent phases of COVID-19. The material from the prospective study consisted of cDNA or gDNA derived from T cells, B-cell-depleted T cells, or PBMCs. Deeply sampled blood TCRbeta repertoires from subjects exposed to, actively infected with, or recovered from COVID-19 were included in the dataset. The repertoires were released in a freely available public database intended as a resource for research on the immune response to SARS-CoV-2. The samples were drawn from two sources: the first 160 participants of the ongoing ImmuneRACE study, and fewer than 1,500 subjects contributed by 6 global collaborators. Sample metadata almost always included a de-identified subject ID, COVID-19 status, age in years and sex. Where HLA class I and class II types were available, the types were taken from metadata supplied by the sample provider, not from assay-based typing. What the authors observed across the whole study: Clinical and demographic metadata were provided uncurated, with the amount varying by source and participant.

Regarding this clone: Its target antigen remains unknown. It has no much larger one-base neighbor in the sample; base qualities were not kept.

Per the germline V gene, MNHNS is the CDR1 and SASEGT is the CDR2. V loses 1 base of germline sequence and J loses 6 bases, and the interval between the two ends is 10 bases. Measured from the cysteine to the phenylalanine, the CDR3 is 13 residues long. The CDR3 DNA has 39 bases and is translated from base 1. Each collaborating institution followed its own protocols to collect whole blood in K2EDTA tubes. For TCRbeta analysis, collaborators shipped samples in one of three forms: frozen whole blood, isolated PBMCs, or DNA extracted from either of those sample types. TCRbeta CDR3 regions were amplified from genomic DNA using the immunoSEQ Assay, a bias-controlled multiplex PCR. Concerning the study's data processing: Nucleated cell counts per sample were estimated from amplification of reference gene primers within the assay. To quantify the absolute abundance of each unique TCRbeta CDR3 rearrangement, sequence reads were collapsed and filtered. For each sample, productive Simpson clonality was calculated as the square root of Simpson's diversity index across productive rearrangements. The immuneACCESS repertoire file appears here via TCRdb, limited to in-frame rearrangements. These files lack a portion of the clones; in checked studies, under half of the deficit traces to unresolved V genes, and the cause of the others is not known. V and J calls and clone size are given by that table; D and trimming were obtained from the DNA. This sample gives about 110,000 clones in total; 88% of them show up just once. 2% to 2.5% of the sample comes from the top ten.

The chain links TRBV6-1 with TRBJ2-7; no confident D gene assignment can be made. The sequenced sample was peripheral blood. The sequence was collected from a human donor in a cohort sampled during active COVID-19. CDR3 sequence: CASSEEAGIEQYF. The nucleotides read TGTGCCAGCAGTGAAGAGGCAGGAATCGAGCAGTACTTC.